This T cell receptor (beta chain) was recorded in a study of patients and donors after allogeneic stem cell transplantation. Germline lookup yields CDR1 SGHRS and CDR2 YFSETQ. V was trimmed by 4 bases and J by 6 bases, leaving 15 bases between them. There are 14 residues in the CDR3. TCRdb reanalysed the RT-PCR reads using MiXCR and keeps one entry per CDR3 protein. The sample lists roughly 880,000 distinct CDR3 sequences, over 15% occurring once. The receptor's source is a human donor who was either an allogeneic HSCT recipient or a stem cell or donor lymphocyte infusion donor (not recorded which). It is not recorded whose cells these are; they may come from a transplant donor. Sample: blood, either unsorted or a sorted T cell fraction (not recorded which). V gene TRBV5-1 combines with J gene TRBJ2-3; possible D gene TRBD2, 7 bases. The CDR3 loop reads CASSPRGGVDTQYF. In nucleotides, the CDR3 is TGCGCCAGCAGCCCCCGAGGGGGGGTGGATACGCAGTATTTT.